The 25 T cell receptor beta chains listed next were all sequenced from one sample in a study of STAT5B mutations in CD4+ large granular lymphocyte leukemia. Libraries were prepared by immunoSEQ multiplex PCR; TCRdb keeps only in-frame clonotypes and omits some of them. The sample has roughly 30,000 clones, about three quarters seen once. Source material: CD4+ T cells from blood buffy coats. The source of these receptors is a human donor in good health.

This chain connects TRBV30 to TRBJ1-2; D is uncertain. V dropped 3 bases and J dropped 8 bases, with 7 bases sitting between them. The CDR3 has 10 residues. The germline gives CDR1 GTSNPN, CDR2 SVGIG (reference sequence). CDR3 nucleotides: TGTGCCTGGAGAGCGCAAGGCTACACCTTC. Amino acids: CAWRAQGYTF.

J is TRBJ2-1 and V is TRBV19; 7 nucleotides align to TRBD2. There are 15 residues in the CDR3. The germline CDR1 and CDR2 sequences are LNHDA and SQIVND (reference sequence). The junction had 4 bases not matched to a gene; V was cut back by 3 bases and J by 2 bases. This CDR3 reads CASSIGGRTYNEQFF. Here the CDR3 DNA reads TGTGCCAGTAGTATCGGCGGGAGAACCTACAATGAGCAGTTCTTC.

The chain couples TRBV6-6 to TRBJ1-1; weak D call: TRBD1 (6 bases). The CDR3 sequence is 15 residues long. The germline CDR1 and CDR2 sequences are MNHNY and SVGAGI (reference sequence). Trimming pared 3 bases from V and 0 bases from J, leaving 11 bases between. CDR3 sequence: CASSYRGQLNTEAFF. The CDR3, as DNA: TGTGCCAGCAGTTATCGAGGACAGCTGAACACTGAAGCTTTCTTT.

The chain is built from TRBV5-4 and TRBJ1-2, with D possibly TRBD1 on 5 matching bases. The germline V and J ends were trimmed by 4 bases and 4 bases, with 17 bases remaining between them. CDR1 SGHNT and CDR2 YYREEE come from the germline V gene (reference sequence). The CDR3 is 15 residues long. The CDR3, as DNA: TGTGCCAGCAGCCAGAGGGGTATTGAGAGCTATGGCTACACCTTC. It yields the protein CASSQRGIESYGYTF. Full variable domain (remainder filled in from reference TRBV5-4 and TRBJ1-2): ETGVTQSPTHLIKTRGQQVTLRCSSQSGHNTVSWYQQALGQGPQFIFQYYREEENGRGNFPPRFSGLQFPNYSSELNVNALELDDSALYLCASSQRGIESYGYTFGSGTRLTVV.

J is TRBJ1-5 and V is TRBV6-5, with D perhaps matching TRBD1 (6 bases). This CDR3 has 15 amino acids. Per the germline V gene, CDR1 is MNHEY and CDR2 is SVGAGI. Trimming cost V 8 bases and J 1 base, with 15 bases left between them. This CDR3 reads CASSLGGASNQPQHF. The DNA of the CDR3 is TGTGCCAGCTCCCTGGGGGGCGCGAGCAATCAGCCCCAGCATTTT.

This clone was observed a few times. This chain joins TRBV19 and TRBJ1-1, with D possibly TRBD1 on 5 matching bases. Trimming removed 7 bases at V and 4 bases at J, with 19 bases between. CDR1 is LNHDA, CDR2 SQIVND, per germline (reference sequence). The CDR3 extends over 15 amino acids. This CDR3 is CASNSPGRDRTEAFF. The CDR3 region has the DNA TGTGCCAGTAATTCCCCCGGACGGGACCGCACTGAAGCTTTCTTT. Filled out from reference TRBV19 and TRBJ1-1, the complete variable domain reads DGGITQSPKYLFRKEGQNVTLSCEQNLNHDAMYWYRQDPGQGLRLIYYSQIVNDFQKGDIAEGYSVSREKKESFPLTVTSAQKNPTAFYLCASNSPGRDRTEAFFGQGTRLTVV.

J is TRBJ1-1 and V is TRBV6-6, with D uncertain. The germline V gene has CDR1 MNHNY and CDR2 SVGAGI (reference sequence). The CDR3 contains 12 residues. Trimming removed 6 bases from V and 4 bases from J, with 9 bases in between. The DNA of the CDR3 is TGTGCCAGCAGCGCCCGGAGCACTGAAGCTTTCTTT. Amino acids: CASSARSTEAFF.

The chain carries TRBV2 and TRBJ2-7; 7 bases line up with TRBD1. The CDR3 is 15 amino acids. Trimming removed 2 bases from V and 3 bases from J; junction bases left unmatched: 7. The germline V gene encodes CDR1 SNHLY and CDR2 FYNNEI. The CDR3 sequence: CASSENRGTVYEQYV. The CDR3 nucleotides read TGTGCCAGCAGTGAAAACAGGGGAACGGTCTACGAGCAGTACGTC.

The V and J genes are TRBV6-6 and TRBJ2-1, with 7 bases lining up with TRBD2. Germline lookup yields CDR1 MNHNY and CDR2 SVGAGI (reference sequence). CDR3 length: 16 amino acids. V shed 6 bases, J shed 0 bases, and the junction held 8 bases outside the gene matches. DNA of the CDR3: TGTGCCAGCAGGGGGGGGACCGGAAGCTCCTACAATGAGCAGTTCTTC. Translated: CASRGGTGSSYNEQFF.

CDR3 protein: CASSEGTARTGELFF. The CDR3 DNA reads as TGTGCCAGCAGTGAGGGGACGGCCCGTACCGGGGAGCTGTTTTTT. The gene calls are TRBV6-1 and TRBJ2-2; D might be TRBD1 or TRBD2, each matching 5 bases. This CDR3 has 15 residues. The ends were cut back, 3 bases at V and 5 bases at J, with 13 bases in the middle. Germline V gene lookup returns CDR1 MNHNS and CDR2 SASEGT.

The chain has TRBV5-1 and TRBJ2-1, with TRBD2 identical over 12 bases. Germline V lookup: CDR1 SGHRS, CDR2 YFSETQ. The CDR3 totals 15 residues. Trimming took 4 bases from V and 9 from J; bases not matched to a gene: 8. The CDR3 sequence: CASSQLAGGSGEQFF. The CDR3 DNA reads TGCGCCAGCAGCCAACTAGCGGGAGGCTCAGGTGAGCAGTTCTTC. Complete variable domain (other parts from reference TRBV5-1 and TRBJ2-1): KAGVTQTPRYLIKTRGQQVTLSCSPISGHRSVSWYQQTPGQGLQFLFEYFSETQRNKGNFPGRFSGRQFSNSRSEMNVSTLELGDSALYLCASSQLAGGSGEQFFGPGTRLTVL.

The rearrangement joins TRBV5-1 to TRBJ2-4, with D possibly TRBD2 on 6 matching bases. V was cut by 4 bases and J by 0 bases, with 11 bases left in between. CDR1 is SGHRS and CDR2 is YFSETQ in the germline V gene. The CDR3 has 15 residues. CDR3 sequence: CASSLGGQAKNIQYF. CDR3 nucleotide sequence: TGCGCCAGCAGCCTCGGGGGTCAAGCCAAAAACATTCAGTACTTC.

The CDR3 loop reads CASRTGLRGTQYF. CDR3 in DNA: TGTGCCAGCAGGACGGGCCTTCGCGGGACCCAGTACTTC. The chain combines TRBV6-5 with TRBJ2-5; no clear D gene. The ends were cut back, 6 bases at V and 7 bases at J, with 15 bases in the middle. Germline V gene data show CDR1 as MNHEY and CDR2 as SVGAGI. The CDR3 is made up of 13 amino acids.

This sequence joins TRBV5-6 and TRBJ2-2, with 7 nucleotides matching TRBD2. The CDR3 spans 16 residues. Germline lookup yields CDR1 SGHDT and CDR2 YYEEEE. Trimming removed 0 bases from V and 0 bases from J; junction bases left unmatched: 2. The CDR3 DNA reads TGTGCCAGCAGCTTGGATCTAGCGGCGAACACCGGGGAGCTGTTTTTT. It is translated as CASSLDLAANTGELFF.

CDR3 nucleotides: TGTGCCAGCAGTTACGAAGGGGGCCCTAATCGGGAGCAGTTCTTC. Translation gives CASSYEGGPNREQFF. V usage is TRBV6-6 and J usage is TRBJ2-1; TRBD1 aligns across 7 bases. This CDR3 has 15 residues. Trimming at V came to 2 bases and at J to 10 bases, leaving 11 bases not matched to a gene. CDR1 and CDR2 (germline): MNHNY, SVGAGI (reference sequence).

The rearrangement links TRBV5-8 to TRBJ2-2; D uncertain. This CDR3 region has 16 residues. The germline V and J ends were trimmed by 0 bases and 0 bases, with 9 bases remaining between them. Germline V gene sequence: CDR1 SGHTS, CDR2 YDEGEE. The CDR3 region has the DNA TGTGCCAGCAGCTTGGGACCCAACCCGAACACCGGGGAGCTGTTTTTT. It codes for CASSLGPNPNTGELFF. The full variable domain, with the rest looked up from reference TRBV5-8 and TRBJ2-2, is EAGVTQSPTHLIKTRGQQATLRCSPISGHTSVYWYQQALGLGLQFLLWYDEGEERNRGNFPPRFSGRQFPNYSSELNVNALELEDSALYLCASSLGPNPNTGELFFGEGSRLTVL.

The V call is TRBV7-6, the J call TRBJ2-1, with unresolved D. Germline lookup yields CDR1 SGHVS and CDR2 FNYEAQ. The CDR3 is 16 amino acids. V lost 3 bases, J lost 4 bases, and 16 bases lay in between. CDR3 loop: CASSFSVRTKYNEQFF. The CDR3 region has the DNA TGTGCCAGCAGCTTCTCGGTTAGGACCAAATACAATGAGCAGTTCTTC.

The CDR3 DNA reads TGTGCCAGCAGCTTGCAGGGGGCGGAGACCCAGTACTTC. Protein: CASSLQGAETQYF. The J gene is TRBJ2-5, the V gene TRBV5-4; 8 positions agree with TRBD1. This CDR3 has 13 residues. Per the germline V gene, CDR1 is SGHNT and CDR2 is YYREEE (reference sequence). J was trimmed by 5 bases and V by 1 base; bases with no gene match: 1.

In this sample, this clone turned up once. The V gene is TRBV7-2, the J gene TRBJ2-7; D gene ambiguous. Germline lookup yields CDR1 SGHTA and CDR2 FQGNSA. V gave up 2 bases and J gave up 4 bases, with 12 bases separating them. The CDR3 contains 14 residues. CDR3 DNA sequence: TGTGCCAGCAGCTTACTGTGGGAAGGGTACGAGCAGTACTTC. Its translation is CASSLLWEGYEQYF.

The chain has TRBV30 and TRBJ2-5; perhaps D is TRBD1 or TRBD2 (5 bases each). V dropped 3 bases and J dropped 2 bases, with 13 bases sitting between them. CDR3 length equals 14 residues. Germline CDR1 is GTSNPN and CDR2 is SVGIG (reference sequence). For the CDR3, the DNA is TGTGCCTGGAGATTAGAGGGGAGTCAAGAGACCCAGTACTTC. This translates into CAWRLEGSQETQYF. Together with reference TRBV30 and TRBJ2-5, the CDR3 gives the full variable domain: SQTIHQWPATLVQPVGSPLSLECTVEGTSNPNLYWYRQAAGRGLQLLFYSVGIGQISSEVPQNLSASRPQDRQFILSSKKLLLSDSGFYLCAWRLEGSQETQYFGPGTRLLVL.

J is TRBJ2-3 and V is TRBV7-3; weak D call: TRBD1 (6 bases). Per germline, CDR1 SGHTA and CDR2 FQGTGA. This CDR3 region has 15 residues. V was pared by 7 bases and J by 0 bases, with 14 bases between. This chain's CDR3 is CASKGTPGSTDTQYF. The CDR3 coding sequence is TGTGCCAGCAAAGGGACACCAGGGAGCACAGATACGCAGTATTTT. The whole variable domain, remainder taken from reference TRBV7-3 and TRBJ2-3, is GAGVSQTPSNKVTEKGKYVELRCDPISGHTALYWYRQSLGQGPEFLIYFQGTGAADDSGLPNDRFFAVRPEGSVSTLKIQRTERGDSAVYLCASKGTPGSTDTQYFGPGTRLTVL.

This rearrangement joins TRBV5-1 to TRBJ2-5; D assignment may be TRBD1 or TRBD2 (5 bases each). There are 15 residues in the CDR3. Germline V gene sequence: CDR1 SGHRS, CDR2 YFSETQ. V was clipped by 3 bases and J by 4 bases, with 16 bases between them. CDR3 sequence: CASSSLGVGGETQYF. In nucleotides, the CDR3 is TGCGCCAGCAGCTCCCTAGGGGTCGGAGGAGAGACCCAGTACTTC.

The CDR3 here is CASSISHSPTYEQYF. DNA for the CDR3: TGTGCCAGTAGTATCAGTCACTCCCCCACCTACGAGCAGTACTTC. The J gene is TRBJ2-7, the V gene TRBV19, with D unclear. The V gene lost 3 bases and the J gene lost 2 bases, with 14 bases spanning the gap. CDR3 size: 15 residues. In germline, CDR1 is LNHDA, CDR2 SQIVND (reference sequence).

The chain couples TRBV19 to TRBJ1-2, with TRBD1 matching over 7 bases. There are 15 residues in the CDR3. In germline, CDR1 is LNHDA, CDR2 SQIVND (reference sequence). The V segment lost 8 bases and the J segment 8 bases; nucleotides outside the gene matches: 17. The CDR3 sequence is CASLDRVNGESGYTF. The CDR3 DNA reads TGTGCCAGTCTCGACAGGGTGAACGGCGAAAGCGGCTACACCTTC.

V gene TRBV7-9 combines with J gene TRBJ2-1; 9 nucleotides agree with TRBD2. CDR1 is SEHNR and CDR2 is FQNEAQ in the germline V gene (reference sequence). Trimming at V came to 5 bases and at J to 6 bases, leaving 14 bases not matched to a gene. The CDR3 is made up of 17 amino acids. The CDR3 protein is CASSPGLAALDRNEQFF. The CDR3 region has the DNA TGTGCCAGCAGCCCGGGACTAGCTGCCTTAGATCGCAATGAGCAGTTCTTC.